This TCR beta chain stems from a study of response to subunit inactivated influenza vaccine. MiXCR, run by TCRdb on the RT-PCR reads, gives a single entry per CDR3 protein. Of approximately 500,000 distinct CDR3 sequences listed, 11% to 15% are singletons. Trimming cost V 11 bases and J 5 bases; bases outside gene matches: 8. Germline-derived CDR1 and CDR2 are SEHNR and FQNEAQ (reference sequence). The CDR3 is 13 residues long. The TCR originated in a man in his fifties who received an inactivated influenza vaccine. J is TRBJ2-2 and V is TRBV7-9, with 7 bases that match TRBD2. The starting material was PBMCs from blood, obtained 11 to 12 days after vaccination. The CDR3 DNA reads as TGTGCCGGTTCTAGCGGACCTACCGGGGAGCTGTTTTTT. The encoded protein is CAGSSGPTGELFF.